This TCR beta chain came from a study of blood T cell repertoires in COVID-19. Study overall: Spain, Italy and the United States supplied samples that represented acute and convalescent COVID-19. Sources were T cells, B-cell-depleted T cells, or PBMCs; the material itself was cDNA or gDNA.

While infection was still active, Seattle patients were enrolled and then followed longitudinally. Per the study methods: Nucleated cell counts were estimated from reference gene primer amplification. The repertoire was sequenced with immunoSEQ multiplex PCR; TCRdb's copy has only in-frame clones and lacks some. That table gives V, J and clone size, and the DNA gave D and trimming. The sample has about 94,000 clones; around 74% are singletons. Input material: peripheral blood. The source is a man between 70 and 80 years old with COVID-19, enrolled during active disease.

CDR3 protein: CASSQTDRGKQHEQYF. CDR3 in DNA: TGTGCCAGCAGCCAGACCGACAGGGGCAAGCAGCACGAGCAGTACTTC. V and J are TRBV4-2 and TRBJ2-7; 8 bases line up with TRBD1. Germline CDR1 is LGHNA and CDR2 is YNFKEQ. V dropped 3 bases and J dropped 5; count of bases not matched to a gene: 12. This CDR3 comprises 16 residues.